One and the same sample provided the 14 T cell receptor beta chains below, sequenced in a study of human T cells and chemical hapten exposure. TCRdb redid the calling of the RACE reads with MiXCR, one entry per CDR3 protein. The sample carries some 30,000 distinct CDR3 sequences, nearly 6% recorded once. Time point denoted: patch test 3, about 24 weeks after DPC sensitization. Noted treatment: therapeutic diphenylcyclopropenone sensitization with weekly scalp DPC. The sequencing here drew on whole blood, taken in connection with sensitization to the hapten diphenylcyclopropenone (DPC). The receptors were sampled from a man aged 30 to 45 with alopecia areata. Some clones in this sample may be carry-over from other donors' samples.

The CDR3 is CASSPSFSGRVGGGELFF. DNA for the CDR3: TGTGCCAGCAGCCCCTCCTTTAGCGGGAGGGTCGGCGGCGGGGAGCTGTTTTTT. The chain employs TRBV7-9 and TRBJ2-2, with 11 positions matching TRBD2. V lost 5 bases, J lost 7 bases, and 15 bases stayed unmatched. The CDR3 consists of 18 residues. Germline V gives CDR1 SEHNR, CDR2 FQNEAQ (reference sequence).

Regarding this clonotype: This may arise from a read error, as a much more abundant clone is one base away. The chain is built from TRBV18 and TRBJ2-5, with a tentative D call TRBD1 (5 bases). CDR3 size: 14 residues. Trimming removed 0 bases at V and 4 bases at J, with 9 bases between. Germline V CDR1 and CDR2: KGHSH, LQKENI. The chain's CDR3 is CASSPPIRAETQYF. For the CDR3, the DNA is TGTGCCAGCTCACCACCCATCAGGGCAGAGACCCAGTACTTC.

This clonotype is medium-sized. The rearrangement links TRBV5-1 to TRBJ2-1, with TRBD2 matching over 9 bases. This CDR3 has 18 amino acids. The V segment lost 4 bases and the J segment 8 bases; nucleotides outside the gene matches: 19. Germline values: CDR1 SGHRS, CDR2 YFSETQ. In DNA form, the CDR3 reads TGCGCCAGCAGCCAGGCGGGTAGCGGGAGCCCCGTGTTCGATGAGCAGTTCTTC. This gives the protein CASSQAGSGSPVFDEQFF.

This clonotype has a count of ten or more. V is TRBV28 and J is TRBJ2-1; perhaps D is TRBD1 or TRBD2 (5 bases each). Germline values: CDR1 MDHEN, CDR2 SYDVKM. This CDR3 contains 14 residues. Trimming cost V 4 bases and J 9 bases, with 16 bases left between them. The CDR3, as DNA: TGTGCCAGCAGTTCCCCGAGCGAGAGGGGTGAGCAGTTCTTC. Protein sequence: CASSSPSERGEQFF.

This sequence joins TRBV7-9 and TRBJ2-3, with D unclear. CDR3 length equals 16 residues. The V end was cut by 5 bases, the J end by 4 bases, with 19 bases between. Germline lookup yields CDR1 SEHNR and CDR2 FQNEAQ (reference sequence). CDR3 sequence: CASSPPAGVEADTQYF. The DNA for the CDR3 is TGTGCCAGCAGCCCCCCTGCAGGTGTTGAAGCAGATACGCAGTATTTT.

This clonotype was seen repeatedly, ten times or more. The chain recombines TRBV5-3 with TRBJ2-2, with a possible D match to TRBD1 (5 bases). TRBV5-3 is an ORF, and what it does is uncertain. This CDR3 has 16 amino acids. V was trimmed by 3 bases and J by 3 bases, leaving 15 bases between them. CDR3 amino acids: CARSCTEDTYTGELFF. The DNA for the CDR3 is TGTGCCAGAAGCTGCACAGAGGACACCTACACCGGGGAGCTGTTTTTT.

This clonotype occurred many times. The chain uses TRBV7-2 and TRBJ2-7; D not certain. V was trimmed by 6 bases and J by 1 base, leaving 10 bases between them. Germline CDR1 reads SGHTA; CDR2 reads FQGNSA. This CDR3 comprises 13 residues. The CDR3 nucleotides read TGTGCCAGCAGATCTGACGGTTCCTACGAGCAGTACTTC. Translating it yields CASRSDGSYEQYF.

V is TRBV6-2 or TRBV6-3 and J is TRBJ2-1; D gene unclear. The CDR3 length is 13 residues. CDR1 and CDR2 from the germline V gene are MNHEY and SVGEGT. V was shortened by 6 bases and J by 0 bases, with 6 bases between the two germline ends. CDR3 sequence reads: CASRISSYNEQFF. The DNA of the CDR3 is TGTGCCAGCAGAATTAGCTCCTACAATGAGCAGTTCTTC.

This clonotype was detected many times. The J gene is TRBJ1-1, the V gene TRBV11-3; 11 bases fit TRBD1. The CDR3 has 16 residues. Germline-derived CDR1 and CDR2 are SGHNT and YENEEA. With 5 bases clipped from V and 0 bases from J, the junction kept 5 bases outside the gene matches. The CDR3 here is CASSKGGQGVNTEAFF. Written as DNA, the CDR3 is TGTGCCAGCAGCAAAGGGGGACAGGGGGTGAACACTGAAGCTTTCTTT. The variable domain in full, completed from reference TRBV11-3 and TRBJ1-1, reads EAGVVQSPRYKIIEKKQPVAFWCNPISGHNTLYWYLQNLGQGPELLIRYENEEAVDDSQLPKDRFSAERLKGVDSTLKIQPAELGDSAVYLCASSKGGQGVNTEAFFGQGTRLTVV.

This clonotype was seen repeatedly, ten times or more. The rearrangement links TRBV12-3 or TRBV12-4 to TRBJ1-6; D is possibly TRBD1 (5 bases). V lost 6 bases and J lost 6, with 15 bases in between. The CDR3 length is 15 residues. CDR3: CASRGEGNFNSPLHF. For the CDR3, the DNA is TGTGCCAGCAGGGGGGAGGGGAATTTTAATTCACCCCTCCACTTT.

In this sample, this clonotype turned up many times. The chain has TRBV28 and TRBJ1-2; TRBD1 aligns across 8 bases. Germline CDR1 reads MDHEN; CDR2 reads SYDVKM. This CDR3 spans 15 amino acids. With V trimmed by 5 bases and J by 3 bases, 8 bases remained unmatched. The CDR3 DNA is TGTGCCAGCAGTCGACCCCGGACAGGGCACTATGGCTACACCTTC. It is translated as CASSRPRTGHYGYTF.

This clonotype was recorded many times. The rearrangement links TRBV19 to TRBJ2-1; a possible D gene is TRBD2 (7 bases). Germline values: CDR1 LNHDA, CDR2 SQIVND (reference sequence). Trimming shortened V by 11 bases and J by 5 bases, and 19 bases separated the two germline ends. The CDR3 sequence is 14 residues long. In DNA form, the CDR3 reads TGTGCCGTATGTCCGGGGGGCGACAACAATGAGCAGTTCTTC. It codes for CAVCPGGDNNEQFF.

This clonotype showed up many times. The chain recombines TRBV11-3 with TRBJ2-3; TRBD2 aligns across 14 bases. J gave up 4 bases and V 3 bases, and 6 bases lay outside the gene matches. This CDR3 has 17 residues. The V gene's germline CDR1 is SGHNT and CDR2 YENEEA. The CDR3 spells CASSFGLAGGGADTQYF. As DNA, the CDR3 is TGTGCCAGCAGCTTCGGACTAGCGGGAGGTGGTGCAGATACGCAGTATTTT.

The chain links TRBV2 to TRBJ2-2; 14 positions agree with TRBD2. CDR1 and CDR2 from the germline V gene are SNHLY and FYNNEI. Trimming took 5 bases from V and 8 from J; bases not matched to a gene: 7. This CDR3 contains 16 residues. The CDR3 is CASSLLGLAGAGELFF. The CDR3 bases are TGTGCCAGCAGTCTGCTGGGACTAGCGGGAGCGGGGGAGCTGTTTTTT.